This T cell receptor (beta chain) was observed in a study of T cells in Graves' hyperthyroidism and ophthalmopathy. Amplified TCR beta CDR3 regions derived from RNA transcripts. TCR CDR3 regions were first amplified by RT-PCR with HTBI primers. Each CDR3 protein is one row after TCRdb ran MiXCR on the multiplex PCR reads. The sample lists 340,000 or so distinct CDR3 sequences; roughly 18% were seen once. Study-wide results and limits: Ophthalmopathy prediction by the model preceded onset by a median about 6 months.

This clonotype was counted a few times. Its antigen is not identified. Sequences were obtained from blood. The clonotype comes from a woman aged 45-65 years with Graves' hyperthyroidism.

The CDR3 loop reads CASSIGTAGTDTQYF. The CDR3 nucleotides read TGTGCCAGCAGCATAGGGACCGCTGGCACAGATACGCAGTATTTT. The chain is built from TRBV28 and TRBJ2-3; tentatively, D is TRBD1 or TRBD2 (5 bases each). V was cut by 6 bases and J by 1 base, with 14 bases left in between. Germline V CDR1 and CDR2: MDHEN, SYDVKM. There are 15 residues in the CDR3.